The sequence of this T cell receptor (beta chain) was determined in a study of T cell responses to AZD1222 COVID-19 vaccine. The CDR3 has 12 amino acids. Germline CDR1 is SEHNR and CDR2 is FQNEAQ (reference sequence). The V gene lost 5 bases and the J gene lost 4 bases, with 8 bases spanning the gap. Of note for this clone: Its antigen is still unknown.

Profiled with immunoSEQ multiplex PCR; TCRdb holds only in-frame clones, not every one. This sample has some 95,000 clones, with roughly 89% found just once. General study findings and limits: Regions 160-218 and 743-854 held dominance among vaccine-associated CD4 TCRs, which spanned spike.

The V and J genes are TRBV7-9 and TRBJ1-2, with D tentatively TRBD1 (5 bases). The material sequenced was peripheral blood, taken on day 0 of MenACWY control vaccination. The receptor was isolated from an adult in good health. CDR3 sequence reads: CASSRDLYGYTF. The CDR3 region has the DNA TGTGCCAGCAGCCGGGACCTCTATGGCTACACCTTC. Combining the CDR3 with reference TRBV7-9 and TRBJ1-2 gives the whole variable domain DTGVSQNPRHKITKRGQNVTFRCDPISEHNRLYWYRQTLGQGPEFLTYFQNEAQLEKSRLLSDRFSAERPKGSFSTLEIQRTEQGDSAMYLCASSRDLYGYTFGSGTRLTVV.